Shown below are 29 T cell receptor beta chains from a single sample sequenced in a study of T cells after yellow fever vaccination. TCRdb reanalysed the 5' RACE reads using MiXCR and keeps one entry per CDR3 protein. Of 360,000 or so distinct CDR3 sequences listed, around 10% are singletons. This sample comprised PBMCs, obtained on the day of the first yellow fever vaccination. Every receptor here comes from a man aged 18 to 30 who received the YFV17D yellow fever vaccine.

V is TRBV12-3 or TRBV12-4 and J is TRBJ1-3, with TRBD1 matching over 8 bases. The CDR3 extends over 17 amino acids. Trimming at V came to 6 bases and at J to 0 bases, leaving 10 bases not matched to a gene. This CDR3 is CASRVRGQFSSGNTIYF. In nucleotides, the CDR3 is TGTGCCAGCAGAGTCAGGGGGCAATTCAGCTCTGGAAACACCATATATTTT.

The chain has TRBV6-5 and TRBJ2-2; tentatively, D is TRBD1 (6 bases). V gave up 4 bases and J gave up 1 base, with 10 bases separating them. Germline CDR1 reads MNHEY; CDR2 reads SVGAGI. The CDR3 spans 15 residues. The CDR3 DNA follows: TGTGCCAGCAGTTGGACAGCCCAGAACACCGGGGAGCTGTTTTTT. This gives the protein CASSWTAQNTGELFF.

This clonotype turned up a few times. This chain uses TRBV14 with TRBJ1-4, with 10 bases lining up with TRBD1. CDR3 length equals 16 residues. Trimming took 0 bases from V and 7 from J; bases not matched to a gene: 5. The V gene's germline CDR1 is SGHDN and CDR2 FVKESK. The CDR3 spells CASSQDWTGGFEKLFF. The CDR3 bases are TGTGCCAGCAGCCAAGATTGGACAGGGGGTTTTGAAAAACTGTTTTTT.

V gene TRBV4-1 combines with J gene TRBJ1-1, with D possibly being TRBD1 (6 bases). The CDR3 is made up of 15 amino acids. V dropped 4 bases and J dropped 0 bases, with 12 bases sitting between them. Looked up from germline, CDR1 is MGHRA and CDR2 is YSYEKL. For the CDR3, the DNA is TGCGCCAGCAGCCGAGGAGGGGGGGTGAACACTGAAGCTTTCTTT. As protein: CASSRGGGVNTEAFF.

This clonotype was recorded a few times. This chain joins TRBV5-5 and TRBJ2-7, with D perhaps assigned TRBD1 or TRBD2 (5 bases each). Trimming removed 4 bases at V and 2 bases at J, with 13 bases between. CDR3 size: 14 residues. Germline assignment: CDR1 SGHKS and CDR2 YYEKEE (reference sequence). The CDR3 nucleotides are TGTGCCAGCAGCGGGACCGAACGGCCCTACGAGCAGTACTTC. Its translation is CASSGTERPYEQYF.

This clonotype was seen a handful of times. The chain employs TRBV20-1 and TRBJ2-1, with TRBD1 as a possible D gene (5 bases). Germline CDR1 and CDR2: DFQATT and SNEGSKA (reference sequence). Trimming took 4 bases from V and 4 from J, leaving 5 bases between them. This CDR3 is built from 11 residues. The CDR3 nucleotides are TGCAGTGCTAACAGGTACAATGAGCAGTTCTTC. Translation gives CSANRYNEQFF.

The chain joins TRBV11-2 to TRBJ2-3; the D gene could be TRBD1 or TRBD2 (5 bases each). The CDR3 runs 15 residues. With 5 bases removed from V and 6 bases from J, the gap between germline ends came to 18 bases. CDR1 and CDR2 from the germline V gene are SGHAT and FQNNGV. CDR3 coding DNA: TGTGCCAGCAGCGCACTACGCCGGGGCATGGATACGCAGTATTTT. It is translated as CASSALRRGMDTQYF.

This clonotype was observed a handful of times. The V and J genes are TRBV5-1 and TRBJ1-6, with D possibly being TRBD1 (6 bases). Trimming stripped 0 bases from V and 15 bases from J, with 19 bases between. The germline gives CDR1 SGHRS, CDR2 YFSETQ. The CDR3 has 15 residues. The CDR3: CASSLEGGPGMHLHF. CDR3 nucleotide sequence: TGCGCCAGCAGCTTGGAGGGGGGGCCTGGAATGCACCTCCACTTT. Looking up the rest from reference TRBV5-1 and TRBJ1-6 gives the full variable domain: KAGVTQTPRYLIKTRGQQVTLSCSPISGHRSVSWYQQTPGQGLQFLFEYFSETQRNKGNFPGRFSGRQFSNSRSEMNVSTLELGDSALYLCASSLEGGPGMHLHFGNGTRLTVT.

V usage is TRBV11-2 and J usage is TRBJ2-2, with D perhaps TRBD1 (5 bases). Trimming took 2 bases from V and 1 from J, leaving 11 bases between them. This CDR3 spans 16 amino acids. The germline V gene has CDR1 SGHAT and CDR2 FQNNGV. The CDR3 nucleotides are TGTGCCAGCAGCTTAATCCAGGGCCTGAACACCGGGGAGCTGTTTTTT. Translation: CASSLIQGLNTGELFF.

The chain links TRBV10-2 to TRBJ1-6; a possible D gene is TRBD1 (6 bases). The V gene's germline CDR1 is WSHSY and CDR2 SAAADI. The V end lost 3 bases, the J end lost 4 bases, and 7 bases lay between the germline ends. This CDR3 is built from 14 residues. The CDR3 nucleotides are TGCGCCAGCAGTGAAGGACAGTATAATTCACCCCTCCACTTT. Translating it yields CASSEGQYNSPLHF.

This clonotype occurred many times. This chain links TRBV6-5 with TRBJ2-7; perhaps D is TRBD1 or TRBD2 (6 bases each). CDR1 is MNHEY and CDR2 is SVGAGI in the germline V gene. This CDR3 has 17 residues. V was clipped by 0 bases and J by 0 bases, with 15 bases between them. The CDR3 DNA reads TGTGCCAGCAGTTACTCGATGCCGGGGGCTTTCTCCTACGAGCAGTACTTC. Amino acid sequence: CASSYSMPGAFSYEQYF.

The chain is built from TRBV7-3 and TRBJ2-6; 7 nucleotides align to TRBD1. Germline lookup yields CDR1 SGHTA and CDR2 FQGTGA. V trimming: 4 bases; J trimming: 0 bases; junction bases outside the gene matches: 12. The CDR3 is made up of 19 amino acids. For the CDR3, the DNA is TGTGCCAGCAGCTCCTCGGTCGGACAGGAGCTCTCTGGGGCCAACGTCCTGACTTTC. As protein: CASSSSVGQELSGANVLTF.

In its sample, this clonotype was seen once. This chain links TRBV7-9 with TRBJ1-3, with TRBD1 identical over 12 bases. The CDR3 consists of 15 residues. Germline-derived CDR1 and CDR2 are SEHNR and FQNEAQ (reference sequence). The V and J ends lost 2 bases and 8 bases, in that order; junction bases with no gene match: 4. As DNA, the CDR3 is TGTGCCAGCAGCTTAACGGGACAGGGGGCAGACACCATATATTTT. It translates to CASSLTGQGADTIYF.

This chain joins TRBV19 and TRBJ1-3, with D maybe TRBD1 (6 bases). V was trimmed by 5 bases and J by 2 bases, leaving 10 bases between them. CDR1 and CDR2 (germline): LNHDA, SQIVND (reference sequence). The CDR3 is made up of 14 amino acids. CDR3 nucleotide sequence: TGTGCCAGTAGTTTGGACAGAACTGGAAACACCATATATTTT. Protein sequence: CASSLDRTGNTIYF.

The CDR3 region is CSARVGAAPGQETQYF. The DNA for the CDR3 is TGCAGTGCTAGAGTAGGAGCGGCACCTGGCCAAGAGACCCAGTACTTC. The chain recombines TRBV20-1 with TRBJ2-5; maybe TRBD2 (5 bases). Trimming shortened V by 1 base and J by 1 base, and 16 bases separated the two germline ends. CDR3 size: 16 residues. The germline gives CDR1 DFQATT, CDR2 SNEGSKA (reference sequence).

This clonotype came up many times. The chain couples TRBV24-1 to TRBJ1-2; D gene ambiguous. From germline, CDR1 is KGHDR and CDR2 SFDVKD. V lost 4 bases, J lost 0 bases, and 2 bases lay in between. The CDR3 contains 12 residues. This CDR3 is CATSDPNYGYTF. The CDR3 DNA follows: TGTGCCACCAGTGACCCTAACTATGGCTACACCTTC.

The genes are TRBV2 and TRBJ2-1; weak D call: TRBD2 (6 bases). The V gene's germline CDR1 is SNHLY and CDR2 FYNNEI. V was shortened by 6 bases and J by 8 bases, with 17 bases between the two germline ends. The CDR3 is 14 amino acids. CDR3 DNA: TGTGCCAGCAGGCCCCCGGGACTGGGCGATGAGCAGTTCTTC. Amino acids: CASRPPGLGDEQFF.

The rearrangement links TRBV18 to TRBJ2-7; possibly TRBD1 for D (6 bases). The V gene's germline CDR1 is KGHSH and CDR2 LQKENI. This CDR3 has 13 amino acids. Trimming stripped 3 bases from V and 8 bases from J, with 14 bases between. CDR3 sequence: CASSPLGQGKQYV. CDR3 sequence (DNA): TGTGCCAGCTCACCCTTGGGTCAGGGGAAGCAGTACGTC.

This clonotype was observed many times. The genes are TRBV7-6 and TRBJ2-5, with TRBD1 matching over 10 bases. Germline trimming cut 6 bases from V and 5 bases from J; bases unmatched to any gene: 6. CDR1 is SGHVS and CDR2 is FNYEAQ in the germline V gene. This CDR3 is built from 14 residues. CDR3 bases: TGTGCCAGCAGAAAGACAGGGGGCTGGGAGACCCAGTACTTC. It yields the protein CASRKTGGWETQYF. The full variable domain, rest sourced from reference TRBV7-6 and TRBJ2-5, is GAGVSQSPRYKVTKRGQDVALRCDPISGHVSLYWYRQALGQGPEFLTYFNYEAQQDKSGLPNDRFSAERPEGSISTLTIQRTEQRDSAMYRCASRKTGGWETQYFGPGTRLLVL.

This clonotype has only a few counts. V gene TRBV9 combines with J gene TRBJ2-7; D gene ambiguous. V lost 0 bases and J 2 bases, leaving 9 bases between the germline ends. The V gene's germline CDR1 is SGDLS and CDR2 YYNGEE. This CDR3 is built from 14 residues. DNA for the CDR3: TGTGCCAGCAGCGTAGAGGCCTTAACCTACGAGCAGTACTTC. It specifies CASSVEALTYEQYF. Supplemented by reference TRBV9 and TRBJ2-7, the full variable domain reads DSGVTQTPKHLITATGQRVTLRCSPRSGDLSVYWYQQSLDQGLQFLIQYYNGEERAKGNILERFSAQQFPDLHSELNLSSLELGDSALYFCASSVEALTYEQYFGPGTRLTVT.

The gene calls are TRBV5-1 and TRBJ1-2, with TRBD1 identical over 7 bases. In germline, CDR1 is SGHRS, CDR2 YFSETQ. CDR3 length: 14 residues. The V gene end was trimmed by 2 bases and the J gene end by 4 bases; junction bases not matched to a gene: 5. The DNA of the CDR3 is TGCGCCAGCAGCTTAGAGACAGGGTTCTATGGCTACACCTTC. This translates into CASSLETGFYGYTF.

This clonotype has at least ten counts. Written as DNA, the CDR3 is TGTGCCAGCAGTGGGACAGGGTTCTACAATGAGCAGTTCTTC. This translates into CASSGTGFYNEQFF. The V call is TRBV7-2, the J call TRBJ2-1, with 9 nucleotides matching TRBD1. Germline trimming cut 6 bases from V and 3 bases from J; bases unmatched to any gene: 3. Germline CDR1 reads SGHTA; CDR2 reads FQGNSA. The CDR3 length is 14 residues.

This clonotype was detected a few times. The rearrangement links TRBV29-1 to TRBJ1-1; D perhaps matches TRBD1 (5 bases). Germline-derived CDR1 and CDR2 are SQVTM and ANQGSEA. The CDR3 covers 13 residues. V lost 4 bases to trimming and J lost 5 bases, with 14 bases between them. CDR3 residues: CSVGLGERTEAFF. The CDR3, as DNA: TGCAGCGTTGGTTTGGGGGAGAGGACTGAAGCTTTCTTT.

This clonotype was observed at least ten times. The gene calls are TRBV5-1 and TRBJ2-6, with D unresolved. This CDR3 has 18 residues. The germline CDR1 and CDR2 sequences are SGHRS and YFSETQ. The V end lost 7 bases, the J end lost 0 bases, and 20 bases lay between the germline ends. This CDR3 reads CASGPRKGPLSGANVLTF. CDR3 sequence (DNA): TGCGCCAGCGGCCCTAGGAAGGGTCCCCTCTCTGGGGCCAACGTCCTGACTTTC. Looking up the rest from reference TRBV5-1 and TRBJ2-6 gives the full variable domain: KAGVTQTPRYLIKTRGQQVTLSCSPISGHRSVSWYQQTPGQGLQFLFEYFSETQRNKGNFPGRFSGRQFSNSRSEMNVSTLELGDSALYLCASGPRKGPLSGANVLTFGAGSRLTVL.

This clonotype was detected a few times. This rearrangement joins TRBV7-2 to TRBJ2-1; D is possibly TRBD1 (6 bases). Germline assignment: CDR1 SGHTA and CDR2 FQGNSA. The CDR3 sequence is 14 residues long. Trimming took 4 bases from V and 10 from J, leaving 17 bases between them. CDR3 in DNA: TGTGCCAGCAGCTCCCGGACAGACGGGTGGGAGCAGTTCTTC. This encodes CASSSRTDGWEQFF.

This chain connects TRBV4-3 to TRBJ2-7; the match to TRBD2 covers 7 bases. The CDR3 consists of 14 residues. Germline lookup yields CDR1 LGHNA and CDR2 YSLEER. J lost 3 bases, V lost 4 bases, and 6 bases had no gene match. CDR3 residues: CASSRGTGGYEQYF. The CDR3 DNA reads TGCGCCAGCAGCCGAGGCACGGGGGGCTACGAGCAGTACTTC.

This clonotype was counted only a few times. The rearrangement uses TRBV5-1 and TRBJ1-1, with a possible D match to TRBD1 (5 bases). Trimming removed 4 bases from V and 3 bases from J, with 10 bases in between. The germline CDR1 and CDR2 sequences are SGHRS and YFSETQ. CDR3 size: 13 residues. The CDR3 DNA sequence: TGCGCCAGCAGCCCATGGGACGACACTGAAGCTTTCTTT. It specifies CASSPWDDTEAFF.

Ten or more counts support this clonotype. V usage is TRBV18 and J usage is TRBJ2-3; D gene unclear. The CDR3 contains 15 residues. Germline loops: CDR1 KGHSH, CDR2 LQKENI. Trimming cost V 3 bases and J 2 bases, with 12 bases left between them. The CDR3 nucleotides read TGTGCCAGCTCACCGGACGGACGAATCACAGATACGCAGTATTTT. Translation: CASSPDGRITDTQYF.

This clonotype was counted ten times or more. V and J are TRBV27 and TRBJ1-1; the match to TRBD1 covers 7 bases. The CDR3 spans 16 residues. Germline CDR1 reads MNHEY; CDR2 reads SMNVEV (reference sequence). J gave up 0 bases and V 10 bases, and 14 bases lay outside the gene matches. This chain's CDR3 is CATSARKGAMNTEAFF. The CDR3 DNA sequence: TGTGCCACCTCTGCCCGGAAGGGGGCCATGAACACTGAAGCTTTCTTT.